The next 13 T cell receptor beta chains were all read from a single sample in a study of graft-versus-host responses after intestinal transplantation. Antigens for these TCRs are unknown. Measured with immunoSEQ multiplex PCR; TCRdb has only the in-frame clones, and not every one. There are about 86,000 clones in the sample; 88% occur only once, and approximately 0.3% lies in the top ten. This material consisted of unstimulated CD4+ T cells sorted from spleen or lymph node cells, taken before transplant. These receptors all stem from a human donor who was the organ donor for an intestinal transplant.

The chain uses TRBV18 and TRBJ1-1; 8 nucleotides line up with TRBD1. This CDR3 region has 15 residues. The germline gives CDR1 KGHSH, CDR2 LQKENI. Germline trimming cut 2 bases from V and 2 bases from J; bases unmatched to any gene: 4. CDR3 region: CASSPSQGANTEAFF. For the CDR3, the DNA is TGTGCCAGCTCACCAAGCCAGGGGGCTAACACTGAAGCTTTCTTT. The whole variable domain, remainder taken from reference TRBV18 and TRBJ1-1, is NAGVMQNPRHLVRRRGQEARLRCSPMKGHSHVYWYRQLPEEGLKFMVYLQKENIIDESGMPKERFSAEFPKEGPSILRIQQVVRGDSAAYFCASSPSQGANTEAFFGQGTRLTVV.

This chain uses TRBV5-1 with TRBJ2-3, with TRBD2 matching over 12 bases. After removal of 4 bases from V and 5 bases from J, the junction contained 2 bases not matched to a gene. CDR3 length: 14 amino acids. Germline V gives CDR1 SGHRS, CDR2 YFSETQ. The CDR3 sequence is CASSLLAGGDTQYF. The CDR3 DNA follows: TGCGCCAGCAGCCTACTAGCGGGAGGAGATACGCAGTATTTT.

As to this clone: Compared with germline, one end of the junction differs, possibly owing to a read error. The chain recombines TRBV4-3 with TRBJ2-5; D might be TRBD2 (5 bases). Germline V gene data show CDR1 as LGHNA and CDR2 as YSLEER. This CDR3 spans 13 amino acids. The CDR3 loop is CASSRRGQGTQYF. The CDR3, as DNA: TGCGCCAGCAGCCGTCGGGGTCAAGGGACCCAGTACTTC.

This clone is a singleton in its sample. The V gene is TRBV7-2, the J gene TRBJ2-7; TRBD2 matches 10 bases. The V segment lost 4 bases and the J segment 0 bases; nucleotides outside the gene matches: 12. The CDR3 extends over 18 amino acids. The germline CDR1 and CDR2 sequences are SGHTA and FQGNSA. In DNA form, the CDR3 reads TGTGCCAGCAGCTCTTCGAGGACTAGCGGAACCAGCTCCTACGAGCAGTACTTC. This gives the protein CASSSSRTSGTSSYEQYF. Full variable domain (missing parts from reference TRBV7-2 and TRBJ2-7): GAGVSQSPSNKVTEKGKDVELRCDPISGHTALYWYRQSLGQGLEFLIYFQGNSAPDKSGLPSDRFSAERTGGSVSTLTIQRTQQEDSAVYLCASSSSRTSGTSSYEQYFGPGTRLTVT.

The chain links TRBV7-6 to TRBJ1-1; tentative D call: TRBD1 (6 bases). Trimming shortened V by 6 bases and J by 8 bases, and 13 bases separated the two germline ends. This CDR3 contains 12 residues. Germline V gene lookup returns CDR1 SGHVS and CDR2 FNYEAQ. CDR3 DNA sequence: TGTGCCAGCAGTCGAGTAGGGGGAGAAGCTTTCTTT. Translated: CASSRVGGEAFF.

The gene calls are TRBV29-1 and TRBJ2-3; D is uncertain. Germline CDR1 reads SQVTM; CDR2 reads ANQGSEA. The CDR3 sequence is 13 residues long. V was cut by 4 bases and J by 1 base, with 9 bases left in between. Written as DNA, the CDR3 is TGCAGCGTTGTAGGTCGGGGCACAGATACGCAGTATTTT. Protein sequence: CSVVGRGTDTQYF.

The chain links TRBV30 to TRBJ2-7; 7 bases fit TRBD2. Germline-derived CDR1 and CDR2 are GTSNPN and SVGIG (reference sequence). The CDR3 extends over 13 amino acids. This chain's CDR3 is CASGTKTAGEQYF. The CDR3 bases are TGTGCTTCCGGGACTAAGACCGCCGGTGAGCAGTACTTC.

CDR3 DNA sequence: TGTGCCAGCATTGGGAACAGGGAAGCTTTCTTT. Translating gives CASIGNREAFF. This sequence joins TRBV28 and TRBJ1-1; D possibly corresponds to TRBD1 (5 bases). V lost 7 bases and J lost 8, with 11 bases in between. Germline CDR1 MDHEN, CDR2 SYDVKM. The CDR3 spans 11 residues.

The CDR3 spells CASRAPPEWRNTGELFF. The DNA of the CDR3 is TGCGCCAGCAGGGCCCCTCCTGAGTGGAGGAACACCGGGGAGCTGTTTTTT. This chain links TRBV5-1 with TRBJ2-2; D unclear. CDR1 is SGHRS and CDR2 is YFSETQ in the germline V gene. This CDR3 comprises 17 residues. Trimming pared 5 bases from V and 1 base from J, leaving 18 bases between.

J is TRBJ2-7 and V is TRBV19, with 7 bases identical to TRBD2. V lost 4 bases, J lost 0 bases, and 6 bases stayed unmatched. The germline V gene encodes CDR1 LNHDA and CDR2 SQIVND (reference sequence). CDR3 length: 15 amino acids. The CDR3 nucleotides are TGTGCCAGTAGTAGAGGCGGGAGTTACTCCTACGAGCAGTACTTC. This translates into CASSRGGSYSYEQYF. The complete variable domain, with remaining parts taken from reference TRBV19 and TRBJ2-7, reads DGGITQSPKYLFRKEGQNVTLSCEQNLNHDAMYWYRQDPGQGLRLIYYSQIVNDFQKGDIAEGYSVSREKKESFPLTVTSAQKNPTAFYLCASSRGGSYSYEQYFGPGTRLTVT.

CDR3 sequence (DNA): TGTGCCAGCAGGGGACAGGGGGGGAGTGAAAAACTGTTTTTT. Protein product: CASRGQGGSEKLFF. The chain couples TRBV6-6 to TRBJ1-4; 11 positions agree with TRBD1. Germline loops: CDR1 MNHNY, CDR2 SVGAGI (reference sequence). The CDR3 has 14 amino acids. V shed 6 bases and J 7 bases; nucleotides not matched to a gene: 4.

This clone was observed a handful of times. This chain connects TRBV2 to TRBJ2-3; D ambiguous. From germline, CDR1 is SNHLY and CDR2 FYNNEI. The CDR3 has 13 residues. The ends were cut back, 4 bases at V and 6 bases at J, with 11 bases in the middle. In nucleotides, the CDR3 is TGTGCCAGCAGTGTGAGTGAGGCGGATACGCAGTATTTT. It specifies CASSVSEADTQYF.

This chain uses TRBV5-1 with TRBJ2-6; no firm D call. This CDR3 spans 16 amino acids. V lost 4 bases and J 0 bases, leaving 11 bases between the germline ends. Germline-derived CDR1 and CDR2 are SGHRS and YFSETQ. The CDR3 nucleotides read TGCGCCAGCAGCCGATACAGCCACTCTGGGGCCAACGTCCTGACTTTC. Residues: CASSRYSHSGANVLTF.